The rows below give T cell receptor beta chains drawn from one sample of a study of shared clonotypes between healthy human individuals. Generated by immunoSEQ multiplex PCR, the TCRdb table keeps only in-frame clones and is missing some. The table includes about 1 million clones, about three quarters detected once. The specimen was memory CD4+ T cells sorted from blood. The origin of the receptors is a man aged 18 to 30 in good health. Each CDR3 is given with its conserved first and last residue. A D gene is named only where the DNA matches it firmly. Only part of the rows carry a size: once, few, many, or a class if the clone is expanded.

j_call,d_call,v_call,cdr3_length,clone_size,cdr3_nt,cdr3_aa
TRBJ1-2,TRBD1,TRBV6-1,15,-,TGTGCCAGCAGTGAGTCAGGGGGCCCCTACTATGGCTACACCTTC,CASSESGGPYYGYTF
TRBJ2-7,-,TRBV21-1,11,-,TGTGCCAGCGGTTTGGTGACCGAGCAGTACTTC,CASGLVTEQYF
TRBJ2-7,-,TRBV6-1,13,-,TGTGCCAGCAGTTGGGAGGCGGCCTACGAGCAGTACTTC,CASSWEAAYEQYF
TRBJ2-3,-,TRBV5-1,16,-,TGCGCCAGCAGCGAAAGGGTGGCGGGTTCGATAGATACGCAGTATTTT,CASSERVAGSIDTQYF
TRBJ1-5,-,TRBV4-1,13,-,TGCGCCAGCAGCCAAGATCGAGGTCAGCCCCAGCATTTT,CASSQDRGQPQHF
TRBJ2-6,-,TRBV29-1,13,-,TGCAGCGTCCTTTTATATGGGGCCAACGTCCTGACTTTC,CSVLLYGANVLTF
TRBJ2-1,-,TRBV14,13,-,TGTGCCAGCGGGTTAGCTTCCCGCAATGAGCAGTTCTTC,CASGLASRNEQFF
TRBJ1-4,-,TRBV7-2,15,-,TGTGCCAGCAGGAGGGCAGGAGGTCAAAATGAAAAACTGTTTTTT,CASRRAGGQNEKLFF
TRBJ2-7,-,TRBV5-5,15,once,TGTGCCAGCAGCTTGGGGCCAGGAGAAAACTACGAGCAGTACTTC,CASSLGPGENYEQYF
TRBJ2-5,-,TRBV19,11,-,TGTGCCAGTAGTATCCAAGAGACCCAGTACTTC,CASSIQETQYF
TRBJ2-1,-,TRBV27,13,many,TGTGCCAGCAGCTCCCCTCTAACCCGAGAGCAGTTCTTC,CASSSPLTREQFF
TRBJ2-3,TRBD2,TRBV10-3,16,-,TGTGCCATCAGTGAGTTCTTGCGGGGGGGCACAGATACGCAGTATTTT,CAISEFLRGGTDTQYF
TRBJ2-1,-,TRBV20-1,11,-,TGCAGACCCTCCGACGGGGATGAGCAGTTCTTC,CRPSDGDEQFF
TRBJ2-2,-,TRBV19,12,-,TGTGCCAGTAAGCAGGGGTTAGGGGAGCTGTTTTTT,CASKQGLGELFF
TRBJ1-6,TRBD1,TRBV6-5,15,many,TGTGCCAGCAGTGTAGAACAGGGGTCACGATCACCCCTCCACTTT,CASSVEQGSRSPLHF
TRBJ2-1,TRBD2,TRBV7-2,17,-,TGTGCCAGCAGCTTAGCTTACGGACTAGCGGCCTACAATGAGCAGTTCTTC,CASSLAYGLAAYNEQFF
TRBJ1-4,-,TRBV11-2,16,-,TGTGCCAGCAGCTTAGGGACAGTTGCAACTAATGAAAAACTGTTTTTT,CASSLGTVATNEKLFF
TRBJ1-1,TRBD1,TRBV25-1,17,-,TGTGCCAGCAGCTGGGGGGGACAGGGGACCTTGAACACTGAAGCTTTCTTT,CASSWGGQGTLNTEAFF
TRBJ2-3,-,TRBV5-1,14,-,TGCGCCAGCAGCTTCGGGCAGAACACAGATACGCAGTATTTT,CASSFGQNTDTQYF
TRBJ2-7,TRBD2,TRBV20-1,11,-,TGCAGTGCACTACTAGCGCCCGAGCAGTACTTC,CSALLAPEQYF
TRBJ1-1,-,TRBV5-4,15,-,TGTGCCAGCAGCAAGGATCCTTTTAGTTACACTGAAGCTTTCTTT,CASSKDPFSYTEAFF
TRBJ2-5,TRBD1,TRBV13,13,-,TGTGCCAGCAGCCAGGGACAGCAAGAGACCCAGTACTTC,CASSQGQQETQYF
TRBJ1-5,TRBD1,TRBV5-6,17,-,TGTGCCAGCAGCTTGTCCCCAGGGGGTAATAGCAATCAGCCCCAGCATTTT,CASSLSPGGNSNQPQHF
TRBJ2-1,-,TRBV5-1,15,-,TGCGCCAGCAGCCTGGACAGCGGGGTCTACAATGAGCAGTTCTTC,CASSLDSGVYNEQFF
TRBJ2-1,-,TRBV6-1,13,-,TGTGCCAGCAGTGAAGGATACAGGGATGAGCAGTTCTTC,CASSEGYRDEQFF
TRBJ1-3,TRBD1,TRBV5-1,15,-,TGCGCCAGCGCGGGACAGGGAGGGACTGGAAACACCATATATTTT,CASAGQGGTGNTIYF
TRBJ2-2,-,TRBV18,14,once,TGTGCCAGCTCACCTTTCAGTAACACCGGGGAGCTGTTTTTT,CASSPFSNTGELFF
TRBJ1-2,-,TRBV7-9,15,-,TGTGCCAGCAGCTTAGAGGGACTTACCTTTGGAGGCTACACCTTC,CASSLEGLTFGGYTF